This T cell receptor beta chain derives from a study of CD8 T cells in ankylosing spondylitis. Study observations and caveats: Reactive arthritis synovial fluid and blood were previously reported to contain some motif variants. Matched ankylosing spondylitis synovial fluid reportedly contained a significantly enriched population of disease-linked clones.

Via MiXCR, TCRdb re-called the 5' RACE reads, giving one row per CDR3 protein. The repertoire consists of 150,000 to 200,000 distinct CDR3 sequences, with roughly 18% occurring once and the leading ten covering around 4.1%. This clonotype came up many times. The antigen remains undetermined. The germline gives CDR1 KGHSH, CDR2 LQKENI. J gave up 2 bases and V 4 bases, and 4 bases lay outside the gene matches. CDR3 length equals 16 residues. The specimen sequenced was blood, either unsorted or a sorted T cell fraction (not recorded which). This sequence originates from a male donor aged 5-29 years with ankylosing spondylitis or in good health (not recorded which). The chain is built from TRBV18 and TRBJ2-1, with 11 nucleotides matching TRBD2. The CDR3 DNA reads TGTGCCAGCTCACGGGGACTAGCGGCGACCTACAATGAGCAGTTCTTC. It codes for CASSRGLAATYNEQFF.